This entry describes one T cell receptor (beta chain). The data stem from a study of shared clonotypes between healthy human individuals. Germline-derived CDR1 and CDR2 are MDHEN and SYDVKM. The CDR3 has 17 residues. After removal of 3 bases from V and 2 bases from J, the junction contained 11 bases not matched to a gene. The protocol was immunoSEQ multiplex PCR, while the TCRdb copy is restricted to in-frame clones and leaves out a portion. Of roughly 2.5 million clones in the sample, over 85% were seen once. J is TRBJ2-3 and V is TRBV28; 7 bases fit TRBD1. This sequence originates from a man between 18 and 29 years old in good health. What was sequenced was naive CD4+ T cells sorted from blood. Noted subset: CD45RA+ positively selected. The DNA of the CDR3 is TGTGCCAGCAGTTTTCTAGGGACAGTCGGTATCACAGATACGCAGTATTTT. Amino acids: CASSFLGTVGITDTQYF.